The present entry profiles one TCR beta chain with its context. Its antigen is unidentified. The data stem from a study of T cell responses to AZD1222 COVID-19 vaccine. Study-level findings and limits: Clonal diversity may have been underestimated in mostly white British donors. Repertoires were sampled only after the peak T cell response. When two AZD1222 doses had been given, Spike-specific TCR breadth and depth rose. Spike as a whole was targeted by vaccine-associated CD4 TCRs, dominant at 160-218 and 743-854.

The ends lost 4 bases at V and 6 bases at J; junction bases unmatched: 6. CDR3 length: 14 residues. Germline values: CDR1 SGDLS, CDR2 YYNGEE. Only in-frame clones appear in the TCRdb table, and some are missing; sequencing was by immunoSEQ multiplex PCR. The table records 110,000 to 150,000 clones, roughly 92% of them present only once. The chain links TRBV9 to TRBJ2-2; 7 positions match TRBD2. The receptor's source is an adult in good health. The sequences come from peripheral blood, collected on day 0 of AZD1222 vaccination. CDR3 DNA: TGTGCCAGCAGCCTAGCGGAGTGGTCCGGGGAGCTGTTTTTT. It is translated as CASSLAEWSGELFF.